This T cell receptor (beta chain) was observed in a study of graft-versus-host responses after intestinal transplantation. Profiled with immunoSEQ multiplex PCR; TCRdb holds only in-frame clones, not every one. The data contain about 18,000 clones, over 75% of them singletons. The CDR3 covers 11 residues. The germline V gene encodes CDR1 SQVTM and CDR2 ANQGSEA. Losses at the gene ends were 4 bases for V and 6 bases for J; bases not matched to a gene: 0. The source material was PBMCs, sampled 14 days after transplant. This TCR derives from a human patient who received an intestinal transplant, so some T cells may come from the graft donor. The gene calls are TRBV29-1 and TRBJ2-4; the match to TRBD1 covers 7 bases. The CDR3 DNA sequence: TGCAGCGTTGGACAGGGAAACATTCAGTACTTC. Protein: CSVGQGNIQYF.